A single sample gave rise to the 2 T cell receptor beta chains below, sequenced in a study of neurological immune-mediated disorders. The time point denotes: longitudinal time-point 2. TCRdb processed the 5' RACE reads anew with MiXCR; each CDR3 protein has one entry. The sample yields some 60,000 distinct CDR3 sequences, roughly 10% seen once. Sequenced sample: PBMCs. Every receptor here comes from a man younger than 40 in good health.

This clonotype appeared many times. This chain links TRBV20-1 with TRBJ2-5; maybe TRBD1 (5 bases). The CDR3 runs to 12 residues. V lost 1 base, J lost 4 bases, and 7 bases lay in between. CDR1 DFQATT and CDR2 SNEGSKA come from the germline V gene (reference sequence). For the CDR3, the DNA is TGCAGTGCTAGAGTCGACAGAGAGACCCAGTACTTC. It translates to CSARVDRETQYF.

This clonotype occurred many times. The genes are TRBV9 and TRBJ2-3; D remains ambiguous. There are 11 residues in the CDR3. V shed 4 bases and J shed 3 bases, with 3 bases lying between them. In germline, CDR1 is SGDLS, CDR2 YYNGEE. The CDR3 is CASSITDTQYF. The CDR3 nucleotides are TGTGCCAGCAGCATAACAGATACGCAGTATTTT. Based on the CDR3 plus reference TRBV9 and TRBJ2-3, the full variable domain is DSGVTQTPKHLITATGQRVTLRCSPRSGDLSVYWYQQSLDQGLQFLIQYYNGEERAKGNILERFSAQQFPDLHSELNLSSLELGDSALYFCASSITDTQYFGPGTRLTVL.